This T cell receptor beta chain was recovered during a study of early stage breast cancer tumors. Turning to the study itself: ER+/PR+/HER2- status applied to about 80% of the 16 invasive breast tumors.

A note on this clone: What it binds is unknown.

Broader study findings: Tumor and normal breast were distinguished via blood comparison in 14 of 16 patients.

Germline V gene sequence: CDR1 LNHDA, CDR2 SQIVND (reference sequence). The CDR3 spans 15 residues. The ends were cut back, 3 bases at V and 2 bases at J, with 11 bases in the middle. Produced via immunoSEQ multiplex PCR; TCRdb's table is partial and in-frame only. The sample holds 9,300 or so clones, 70% to 80% seen once. The V gene is TRBV19, the J gene TRBJ2-1; TRBD2 is a possible D gene (6 bases). The clonotype originates from a person aged 60 to 70 with breast cancer. The sample comprised normal breast tissue next to the tumor. CDR3 region: CASSMAGGAYNEQFF. In nucleotides, the CDR3 is TGTGCCAGTAGTATGGCCGGGGGAGCCTACAATGAGCAGTTCTTC.